Each of the 29 T cell receptor beta chains below was sequenced from the same sample in a study of T cell responses to AZD1222 COVID-19 vaccine. The data were produced by immunoSEQ multiplex PCR, yet TCRdb's version contains in-frame clones alone and is incomplete. This sample has 150,000 to 200,000 clones, with 85% to 90% found just once. Specimen: peripheral blood, collected on day 0 of AZD1222 vaccination. These receptors all stem from an adult in good health.

The genes are TRBV6-1 and TRBJ1-6; D is uncertain. The CDR3 consists of 17 residues. Germline values: CDR1 MNHNS, CDR2 SASEGT. Trimming removed 0 bases at V and 9 bases at J, with 18 bases between. CDR3 sequence reads: CASSEAMGRGMPSPLHF. The CDR3 region has the DNA TGTGCCAGCAGTGAAGCTATGGGTCGGGGTATGCCTTCACCCCTCCACTTT.

The chain combines TRBV2 with TRBJ2-2; the D is unclear. This CDR3 is 14 amino acids long. CDR1 and CDR2 from the germline V gene are SNHLY and FYNNEI. With 6 bases removed from V and 5 bases from J, the gap between germline ends came to 13 bases. CDR3 residues: CASRSTDGTGELFF. The CDR3 nucleotides are TGTGCCAGCAGGAGCACGGACGGGACCGGGGAGCTGTTTTTT.

This clone was detected ten times or more. This rearrangement joins TRBV3-1 (or the pseudogene TRBV3-2) to TRBJ1-2, with a weak D call TRBD1 (6 bases). The CDR3 sequence is 17 residues long. CDR1 is LGHDT and CDR2 is YNNKEL in the germline V gene (reference sequence). V was shortened by 3 bases and J by 3 bases, with 20 bases between the two germline ends. CDR3 coding DNA: TGTGCCAGCAGCCACCTAGGGGGGGGGCGTAGAGACTATGGCTACACCTTC. This codes for CASSHLGGGRRDYGYTF.

This chain joins TRBV24-1 and TRBJ2-3; 9 bases are shared with TRBD2. This CDR3 spans 13 amino acids. V lost 10 bases to trimming and J lost 1 base; unmatched junction nucleotides: 2. Germline V gene sequence: CDR1 KGHDR, CDR2 SFDVKD. The CDR3 loop is CATQREGTDTQYF. CDR3 in DNA: TGTGCCACGCAGCGGGAGGGCACAGATACGCAGTATTTT.

The chain carries TRBV18 and TRBJ1-5, with D perhaps TRBD1 (5 bases). Trimming removed 9 bases at V and 5 bases at J, with 14 bases between. The CDR3 runs to 13 residues. Looked up from germline, CDR1 is KGHSH and CDR2 is LQKENI. This chain's CDR3 is CASRRGEDQPQHF. In nucleotides, the CDR3 is TGTGCCAGTAGAAGGGGAGAAGATCAGCCCCAGCATTTT.

The V gene is TRBV3-1 (or the pseudogene TRBV3-2), the J gene TRBJ2-5; 9 nucleotides line up with TRBD2. The CDR3 is 16 amino acids. V gave up 4 bases and J gave up 1 base; unmatched junction bases: 7. Germline-derived CDR1 and CDR2 are LGHDT and YNNKEL (reference sequence). The CDR3 DNA sequence: TGTGCCAGCAGCCTGACGCGAGCGGGGGGCCAAGAGACCCAGTACTTC. Its translation is CASSLTRAGGQETQYF.

The chain carries TRBV7-2 and TRBJ1-6, with D possibly matching TRBD1 (6 bases). The germline CDR1 and CDR2 sequences are SGHTA and FQGNSA. The CDR3 has 16 amino acids. Trimming cost V 2 bases and J 10 bases, with 18 bases left between them. The DNA for the CDR3 is TGTGCCAGCAGCTTAAACGGACAGTCGAGCAACTCACCCCTCCACTTT. Translated, it gives CASSLNGQSSNSPLHF.

This clone has just one count. The chain recombines TRBV27 with TRBJ1-5; possibly TRBD1 for D (5 bases). V was shortened by 5 bases and J by 3 bases, with 17 bases between the two germline ends. Germline V gene lookup returns CDR1 MNHEY and CDR2 SMNVEV (reference sequence). The CDR3 has 16 amino acids. The CDR3 coding sequence is TGTGCCAGCAGTCCCTACGGGCCGGGGACCAATCAGCCCCAGCATTTT. This sequence encodes CASSPYGPGTNQPQHF.

The chain employs TRBV7-2 and TRBJ1-4; D is unclear. V gave up 1 base and J gave up 4 bases, with 4 bases separating them. Germline CDR1 and CDR2: SGHTA and FQGNSA. CDR3 length: 13 residues. The DNA of the CDR3 is TGTGCCAGCAGCTTAGGGTATAATGAAAAACTGTTTTTT. Translating it yields CASSLGYNEKLFF. The variable domain in full, with the rest retrieved from reference TRBV7-2 and TRBJ1-4, is GAGVSQSPSNKVTEKGKDVELRCDPISGHTALYWYRQSLGQGLEFLIYFQGNSAPDKSGLPSDRFSAERTGGSVSTLTIQRTQQEDSAVYLCASSLGYNEKLFFGSGTQLSVL.

This chain links TRBV19 with TRBJ1-3, with D possibly being TRBD1 (5 bases). The germline V gene has CDR1 LNHDA and CDR2 SQIVND (reference sequence). The CDR3 is 15 residues long. The V end lost 2 bases, the J end lost 4 bases, and 12 bases lay between the germline ends. The CDR3 is CASSILMGRGNTIYF. CDR3 coding DNA: TGTGCCAGTAGTATACTTATGGGACGAGGAAACACCATATATTTT. Using reference TRBV19 and TRBJ1-3 for the parts outside the CDR3, the full variable domain is DGGITQSPKYLFRKEGQNVTLSCEQNLNHDAMYWYRQDPGQGLRLIYYSQIVNDFQKGDIAEGYSVSREKKESFPLTVTSAQKNPTAFYLCASSILMGRGNTIYFGEGSWLTVV.

The rearrangement joins TRBV30 to TRBJ1-4; 8 nucleotides match TRBD1. The length of the CDR3 is 15 residues. CDR1 and CDR2 (germline): GTSNPN, SVGIG (reference sequence). J gave up 8 bases and V 0 bases, and 8 bases lay outside the gene matches. In nucleotides, the CDR3 is TGTGCCTGGAGTGTAGCCAGGGGGCTCGGAGAAAAACTGTTTTTT. Its protein is CAWSVARGLGEKLFF.

J is TRBJ1-2 and V is TRBV6-1; D may be TRBD1 (5 bases). V shed 1 base and J shed 4 bases, with 13 bases lying between them. CDR3 length equals 15 residues. Germline assignment: CDR1 MNHNS and CDR2 SASEGT. The chain's CDR3 is CASSEDTGTVYGYTF. In DNA, the CDR3 is TGTGCCAGCAGTGAAGACACCGGGACGGTCTATGGCTACACCTTC.

This clone showed up just once. The V call is TRBV2, the J call TRBJ2-7; D is unresolved. V was trimmed by 7 bases and J by 2 bases, leaving 18 bases between them. The CDR3 extends over 15 amino acids. From germline, CDR1 is SNHLY and CDR2 FYNNEI. For the CDR3, the DNA is TGTGCCAGCAATCCTTGGGCGCCCCGAACCTACGAGCAGTACTTC. It translates to CASNPWAPRTYEQYF.

The chain has TRBV3-1 (or the pseudogene TRBV3-2) and TRBJ2-7; no clear D. This CDR3 is built from 11 residues. Trimming removed 4 bases from V and 6 bases from J, with 7 bases in between. Germline CDR1 LGHDT, CDR2 YNNKEL (reference sequence). CDR3 DNA: TGTGCCAGCAGCCGTAGTAGCGAGCAGTACTTC. It is translated as CASSRSSEQYF.

The chain is built from TRBV5-1 and TRBJ2-1, with 8 nucleotides matching TRBD2. CDR3 size: 15 residues. Trimming removed 1 base from V and 7 bases from J; junction bases left unmatched: 7. Germline V CDR1 and CDR2: SGHRS, YFSETQ. This CDR3 is CASSLFGSSGNEQFF. DNA for the CDR3: TGCGCCAGCAGCTTGTTTGGTTCTAGCGGGAATGAGCAGTTCTTC.

The gene calls are TRBV6-5 and TRBJ2-7; D is unresolved. Trimming shortened V by 5 bases and J by 3 bases, and 11 bases separated the two germline ends. Germline V gene lookup returns CDR1 MNHEY and CDR2 SVGAGI. There are 13 residues in the CDR3. Here the CDR3 reads CASSQTGYYEQYF. Written as DNA, the CDR3 is TGTGCCAGCAGTCAGACTGGATACTACGAGCAGTACTTC.

The chain recombines TRBV10-3 with TRBJ2-5, with TRBD1 identical over 7 bases. The CDR3 loop spans 13 amino acids. Germline-derived CDR1 and CDR2 are ENHRY and SYGVKD. Losses at the gene ends were 7 bases for V and 5 bases for J; bases not matched to a gene: 7. CDR3 sequence: CAITTGDRETQYF. CDR3 DNA: TGTGCCATCACCACAGGGGATAGGGAGACCCAGTACTTC.

The chain joins TRBV5-1 to TRBJ1-5; TRBD1 is a possible D gene (5 bases). The CDR3 has 13 residues. Trimming shortened V by 5 bases and J by 4 bases, and 10 bases separated the two germline ends. Germline lookup yields CDR1 SGHRS and CDR2 YFSETQ. The CDR3 sequence is CASRLTDNQPQHF. The CDR3 DNA is TGCGCCAGCAGGTTGACAGATAATCAGCCCCAGCATTTT.

V is TRBV7-2 and J is TRBJ1-6; possibly TRBD1 for D (6 bases). The CDR3 covers 18 residues. The V end lost 3 bases, the J end lost 7 bases, and 22 bases lay between the germline ends. Looked up from germline, CDR1 is SGHTA and CDR2 is FQGNSA. CDR3 coding DNA: TGTGCCAGCAGCTTTTTAACTGCAGGGACACGGGGCAATTCACCCCTCCACTTT. It is translated as CASSFLTAGTRGNSPLHF. The whole variable domain, filled in from reference TRBV7-2 and TRBJ1-6, reads GAGVSQSPSNKVTEKGKDVELRCDPISGHTALYWYRQSLGQGLEFLIYFQGNSAPDKSGLPSDRFSAERTGGSVSTLTIQRTQQEDSAVYLCASSFLTAGTRGNSPLHFGNGTRLTVT.

This rearrangement joins TRBV29-1 to TRBJ1-2, with no clear D. Trimming took off 4 bases at V and 4 bases at J, with 10 bases between the two ends. Germline CDR1 and CDR2: SQVTM and ANQGSEA. The CDR3 contains 12 residues. The CDR3: CSVGGESYGYTF. For the CDR3, the DNA is TGCAGCGTTGGGGGTGAATCCTATGGCTACACCTTC.

This clone was recorded a few times. The chain combines TRBV9 with TRBJ1-5; 7 bases line up with TRBD1. The CDR3 sequence is 14 residues long. CDR1 is SGDLS, CDR2 YYNGEE, per germline. V shed 3 bases and J 3 bases; nucleotides not matched to a gene: 3. The CDR3 region has the DNA TGTGCCAGCAGCGAAGACAGGGTCAATCAGCCCCAGCATTTT. This sequence encodes CASSEDRVNQPQHF.

The rearrangement joins TRBV5-1 to TRBJ2-3; D not certain. Trimming took off 4 bases at V and 11 bases at J, with 8 bases between the two ends. Per the germline V gene, CDR1 is SGHRS and CDR2 is YFSETQ. The CDR3 extends over 10 amino acids. The CDR3 reads CASSGTEQYF. The CDR3 nucleotides read TGCGCCAGCAGCGGCACGGAGCAGTATTTT.

This clone has just one count. This sample also contains other DNA sequences that code for the same CDR3. This sequence joins TRBV5-5 and TRBJ1-3, with 7 nucleotides matching TRBD1. Per germline, CDR1 SGHKS and CDR2 YYEKEE (reference sequence). The ends lost 4 bases at V and 2 bases at J; junction bases unmatched: 9. The CDR3 has 16 residues. CDR3 sequence: CASSPTGDLTGNTIYF. CDR3 nucleotide sequence: TGTGCCAGCAGCCCAACAGGGGACTTAACTGGAAACACCATATATTTT.

This chain links TRBV29-1 with TRBJ2-1; D perhaps matches TRBD1 (5 bases). Germline CDR1 SQVTM, CDR2 ANQGSEA. The length of the CDR3 is 14 residues. Trimming stripped 7 bases from V and 4 bases from J, with 17 bases between. In DNA, the CDR3 is TGCAGCGCAGCCCGACAGACCCTATACAATGAGCAGTTCTTC. It codes for CSAARQTLYNEQFF.

This chain connects TRBV7-2 to TRBJ1-4; no definite D call. This CDR3 has 14 amino acids. Germline V CDR1 and CDR2: SGHTA, FQGNSA. V shed 7 bases and J shed 5 bases, with 14 bases lying between them. CDR3 loop: CASKNDMGNEKLFF. CDR3 DNA sequence: TGTGCCAGCAAGAATGACATGGGAAATGAAAAACTGTTTTTT.

The sample holds a few counts of this clone. V and J are TRBV2 and TRBJ1-2; D call uncertain. Per the germline V gene, CDR1 is SNHLY and CDR2 is FYNNEI. V shed 6 bases and J shed 9 bases, with 20 bases lying between them. The length of the CDR3 is 14 residues. CDR3 in amino acids: CASSQDRAPGSYTF. CDR3 coding DNA: TGTGCCAGCAGCCAGGACCGGGCCCCCGGGAGCTACACCTTC.

This clone was seen once. The CDR3 sequence: CASSVGRGQDGYTF. In nucleotides, the CDR3 is TGTGCCAGCAGTGTTGGCCGGGGGCAGGATGGCTACACCTTC. The rearrangement uses TRBV28 and TRBJ1-2, with TRBD1 as a possible D gene (6 bases). The CDR3 sequence is 14 residues long. The V and J ends lost 5 bases and 6 bases respectively, with 16 bases between them. The germline V gene encodes CDR1 MDHEN and CDR2 SYDVKM.

The J gene is TRBJ1-6, the V gene TRBV7-9; D gene ambiguous. The CDR3 sequence is 14 residues long. Trimming took off 2 bases at V and 5 bases at J, with 7 bases between the two ends. The V gene's germline CDR1 is SEHNR and CDR2 FQNEAQ (reference sequence). CDR3 protein: CASSLRQNNSPLHF. CDR3 in DNA: TGTGCCAGCAGCTTAAGGCAGAATAATTCACCCCTCCACTTT.

This chain joins TRBV27 and TRBJ2-5; 8 positions agree with TRBD1. V shed 5 bases, J shed 3 bases, and the junction held 5 bases outside the gene matches. From germline, CDR1 is MNHEY and CDR2 SMNVEV (reference sequence). The length of the CDR3 is 14 residues. This CDR3 is CASSPTDREETQYF. The DNA for the CDR3 is TGTGCCAGCAGTCCAACGGACAGGGAAGAGACCCAGTACTTC.